Below, 9 T cell receptor beta chains from the same sample are listed, as sequenced in a study of T cell responses to AZD1222 COVID-19 vaccine. This table comes from immunoSEQ multiplex PCR, and its TCRdb copy is limited to in-frame clones, with some not included. The sample consists of approximately 160,000 clones, roughly 93% of them appearing once. The source was peripheral blood, collected on day 0 of AZD1222 vaccination. The receptors come from an adult in good health.

CDR3 nucleotide sequence: TGTGCCAGCAGTGACTCATCAGGGAAGCAGTTCTTC. It encodes CASSDSSGKQFF. This sequence joins TRBV6-4 and TRBJ2-1; D possibly corresponds to TRBD1 (5 bases). The CDR3 covers 12 residues. Germline V lookup: CDR1 MRHNA, CDR2 SNTAGT. Trimming stripped 0 bases from V and 11 bases from J, with 8 bases between.

The CDR3 nucleotides read TGTGCCAGCAGCTTAGGGACAGGGATTGGCACTGAAGCTTTCTTT. This translates into CASSLGTGIGTEAFF. The rearrangement joins TRBV7-2 to TRBJ1-1, with TRBD1 matching 8 bases. Germline V lookup: CDR1 SGHTA, CDR2 FQGNSA. V lost 1 base and J lost 4; bases outside the gene matches: 5. The CDR3 totals 15 residues.

This chain links TRBV6-6 with TRBJ1-4; the D gene is possibly TRBD1 (6 bases). Germline CDR1 reads MNHNY; CDR2 reads SVGAGI (reference sequence). The CDR3 sequence is 14 residues long. V dropped 2 bases and J dropped 7 bases, with 11 bases sitting between them. CDR3 in amino acids: CASSYVTGSEKLFF. CDR3 coding DNA: TGTGCCAGCAGTTACGTTACAGGGTCTGAAAAACTGTTTTTT.

This clone was observed a single time. The CDR3: CASRADRVKDTQYF. The CDR3, as DNA: TGTGCCAGCAGGGCGGACAGGGTAAAGGATACGCAGTATTTT. The chain joins TRBV27 to TRBJ2-3; 8 bases line up with TRBD1. Trimming removed 6 bases from V and 6 bases from J; junction bases left unmatched: 8. CDR1 and CDR2 from the germline V gene are MNHEY and SMNVEV (reference sequence). CDR3 size: 14 residues.

The V call is TRBV10-3, the J call TRBJ1-2; 7 bases map to TRBD1. The CDR3 has 18 residues. Germline V gene lookup returns CDR1 ENHRY and CDR2 SYGVKD. V gave up 2 bases and J gave up 0 bases; unmatched junction bases: 12. As DNA, the CDR3 is TGTGCCATCAGTGAGGGGGGGGACAGCCCTCGGTCTAACTATGGCTACACCTTC. This sequence encodes CAISEGGDSPRSNYGYTF.

V gene TRBV10-3 combines with J gene TRBJ1-5; D unresolved. The CDR3 length is 12 residues. V gave up 3 bases and J gave up 9 bases, with 9 bases separating them. Germline loops: CDR1 ENHRY, CDR2 SYGVKD. CDR3 in amino acids: CAISEDYRPQHF. For the CDR3, the DNA is TGTGCCATCAGTGAAGATTACCGGCCCCAGCATTTT.

The J gene is TRBJ2-7, the V gene TRBV7-2; TRBD2 matches at 8 bases. The CDR3 length is 14 residues. Germline loops: CDR1 SGHTA, CDR2 FQGNSA. Unmatched junction bases numbered 9, after V lost 6 bases and J lost 5 bases. The CDR3 DNA sequence: TGTGCCAGCAGGCGGGATAGCGGGGTAGACGAGCAGTACTTC. Protein: CASRRDSGVDEQYF.

The CDR3 DNA reads as TGTGCCAGCAGCCTACAGGGGGATAATGAAGCTTTCTTT. Translation gives CASSLQGDNEAFF. The chain couples TRBV6-5 to TRBJ1-1, with TRBD1 matching over 8 bases. The V segment lost 6 bases and the J segment 7 bases; nucleotides outside the gene matches: 7. The V gene's germline CDR1 is MNHEY and CDR2 SVGAGI. This CDR3 region has 13 residues.

The chain employs TRBV2 and TRBJ1-5; no reliable D call. V lost 3 bases, J lost 5 bases, and 11 bases lay in between. There are 14 residues in the CDR3. Germline lookup yields CDR1 SNHLY and CDR2 FYNNEI. CDR3 nucleotide sequence: TGTGCCAGCAGTGATGGCAATTCTTATCAGCCCCAGCATTTT. Amino acids: CASSDGNSYQPQHF.